This T cell receptor beta chain was recorded in a study of blood T cell repertoires in COVID-19. About the research overall: Sample material is recorded as cDNA or gDNA derived from T cells, B-cell-depleted T cells, or PBMCs.

Here immunoSEQ multiplex PCR was the method, and the copy in TCRdb shows in-frame clones only, minus some. The sample lists about 120,000 clones; about 89% were seen once. CDR3 size: 15 residues. Germline V gives CDR1 LGHNA, CDR2 YSLEER. J gave up 4 bases and V 4 bases, and 6 bases lay outside the gene matches. What was sequenced was peripheral blood. This TCR was recovered from a human donor with acute or convalescent COVID-19. The donor label of this sample is uncertain. The chain uses TRBV4-3 and TRBJ2-1; 8 bases map to TRBD1. The CDR3 is CASSPGQGPYNEQFF. Here the CDR3 DNA reads TGCGCCAGCAGCCCCGGACAGGGCCCATACAATGAGCAGTTCTTC.